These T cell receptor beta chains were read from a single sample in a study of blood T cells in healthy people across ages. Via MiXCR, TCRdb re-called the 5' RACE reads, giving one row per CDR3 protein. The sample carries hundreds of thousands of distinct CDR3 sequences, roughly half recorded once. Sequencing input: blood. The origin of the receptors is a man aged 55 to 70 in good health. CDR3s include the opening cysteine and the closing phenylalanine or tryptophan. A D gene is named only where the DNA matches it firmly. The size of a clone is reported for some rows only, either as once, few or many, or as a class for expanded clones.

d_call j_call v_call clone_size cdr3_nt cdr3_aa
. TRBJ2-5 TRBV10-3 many TGTGCCATCAGTGAGCAAGAGACCCAGTACTTC CAISEQETQYF
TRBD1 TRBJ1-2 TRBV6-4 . TGTGCCAGCAGTCCCGGAGGGGGCAGACCGTCTGGCTACACCTTC CASSPGGGRPSGYTF
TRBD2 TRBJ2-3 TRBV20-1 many TGCAGTGCTAAGGGACTAGCGGCCACAGATACGCAGTATTTT CSAKGLAATDTQYF
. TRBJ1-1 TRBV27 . TGTGCCAGCAGTTTGAATTGGGGTCGGGGGCGGAACACTGAAGCTTTCTTT CASSLNWGRGRNTEAFF
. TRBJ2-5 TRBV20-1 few TGCAGTGCTCCATATCAGATGTCATCTCCCCAGTACTTC CSAPYQMSSPQYF
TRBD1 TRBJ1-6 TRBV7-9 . TGTGCCAGCAGTGACGGACAGGGATTTTATAATTCACCCCTCCACTTT CASSDGQGFYNSPLHF
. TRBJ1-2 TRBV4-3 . TGCGCCAGCAGCCAATACCAGACAGCTATCGGAGACGGCTACACCTTC CASSQYQTAIGDGYTF
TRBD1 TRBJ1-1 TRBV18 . TGTGCCAGCTCACCACGGTCAGGGGGCCGCACTGAAGCTTTCTTT CASSPRSGGRTEAFF
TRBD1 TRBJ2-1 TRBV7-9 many TGTGCCAGCAGCTCCGGGACAGGGATTTACAATGAGCAGTTCTTC CASSSGTGIYNEQFF
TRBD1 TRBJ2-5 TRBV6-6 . TGTGCCAGCAGTTACGGGACAGGGTCGGGGACCCAGTACTTC CASSYGTGSGTQYF
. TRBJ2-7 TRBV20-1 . TGCAGTGCTAGAGACCCTACGTATCAGTCCTACGAGCAGTACTTC CSARDPTYQSYEQYF
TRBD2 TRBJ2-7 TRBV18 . TGTGCCAGCTCTTCACTAGCGGTCTCCTACGAGCAGTACTTC CASSSLAVSYEQYF
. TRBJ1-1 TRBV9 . TGTGCCAGCAGCGTAGGGGGACAAAGTCACCCTGAAGCTTTCTTT CASSVGGQSHPEAFF
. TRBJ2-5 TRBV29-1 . TGCAGCGTTGCGCTAGCGGAGACCCAGTACTTC CSVALAETQYF
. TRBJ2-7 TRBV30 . TGTGCCTGGAGTGTATGGGAGTCCTACGAGCAGTACTTC CAWSVWESYEQYF
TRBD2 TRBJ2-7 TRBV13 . TGTGCCAGCAGCCCCGCGGGACTAGCTGAGCAGTACTTC CASSPAGLAEQYF
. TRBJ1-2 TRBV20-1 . TGCAGTGCTCGCGCCACTACAGGGAGCGGCTACACCTTC CSARATTGSGYTF
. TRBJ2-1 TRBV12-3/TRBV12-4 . TGTGCCAGCAGACGGGAGACTAGCAATGAGCAGTTCTTC CASRRETSNEQFF
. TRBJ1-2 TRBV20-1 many TGCAGTGCTCGGGAGGGCTCCTCTGGCTACACCTTC CSAREGSSGYTF
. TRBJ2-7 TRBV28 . TGTGCCAGCGGTTCCCCGCCGGGGGGCAGTTCCTACGAGCAGTACTTC CASGSPPGGSSYEQYF
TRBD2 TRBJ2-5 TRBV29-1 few TGCAGCGGTCAGAGACTAGCGGGGGAGACCCAGTACTTC CSGQRLAGETQYF
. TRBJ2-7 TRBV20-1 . TGCAGTGCTAGAGGCCCGGGTCTCGGTTTTTCAGAGCAGTACTTC CSARGPGLGFSEQYF
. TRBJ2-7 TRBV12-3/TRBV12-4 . TGTGCCAGCAGTCGTCAGGTAACCTACGAGCAGTACTTC CASSRQVTYEQYF
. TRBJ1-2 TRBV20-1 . TGCAGTGCTAGGGAGGACATAAGCTTTTATGGCTACACCTTC CSAREDISFYGYTF
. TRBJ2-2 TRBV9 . TGTGCCAGCAGCAGAGATTCCGGGGAGCTGTTTTTT CASSRDSGELFF
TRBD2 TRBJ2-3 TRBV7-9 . TGTGCCAGCAGCTCAATAGCGGGAGCGACCACAGATACGCAGTATTTT CASSSIAGATTDTQYF
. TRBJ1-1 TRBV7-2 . TGTGCCAGCAGCTTACCCCCGGGTGGGGGGTATGAAGCTTTCTTT CASSLPPGGGYEAFF
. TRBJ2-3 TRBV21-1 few TGTGCCAGCAGCAAAGTCCCGGCAGGATTCAACACAGATACGCAGTATTTT CASSKVPAGFNTDTQYF
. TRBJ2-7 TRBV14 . TGTGCCAGCAGCCAGATGGGGGGAGTGGCCTACGAGCAGTACTTC CASSQMGGVAYEQYF
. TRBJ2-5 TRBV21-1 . TGTGCCAGCAGCAAAGACGGCGGCTGCCTGTACTCGCGGGACCAAGAGACCCAGTACTTC CASSKDGGCLYSRDQETQYF
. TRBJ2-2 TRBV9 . TGTGCCAGCAGCCGGCCCGGGGAGCTGTTTTTT CASSRPGELFF
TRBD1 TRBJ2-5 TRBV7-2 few TGTGCCAGCAGCTCGGGACAGGGGGGTGAGACCCAGTACTTC CASSSGQGGETQYF
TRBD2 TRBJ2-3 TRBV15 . TGTGCCACCAGCAGACCTCGACGGGGGGATCTCACAGATACGCAGTATTTT CATSRPRRGDLTDTQYF
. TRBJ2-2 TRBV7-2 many TGTGCCAGCAGCTTATCGGGAGTTACCGGGGAGCTGTTTTTT CASSLSGVTGELFF
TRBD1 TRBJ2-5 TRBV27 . TGTGCCAGCACTTCCGGGCGGGACAGGGGGCCGGGGACCCAGTACTTC CASTSGRDRGPGTQYF
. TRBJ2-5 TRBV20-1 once TGCAGTGCTAGAGATCTAGGCCCCCAGGAGACCCAGTACTTC CSARDLGPQETQYF
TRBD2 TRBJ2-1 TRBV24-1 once TGTGCCACCAGTGATACCCTTCTTACTAGCGGGAGCTCCTACAATGAGCAGTTCTTC CATSDTLLTSGSSYNEQFF
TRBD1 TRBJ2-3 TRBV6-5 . TGTGCCAGCAGGCTAGGGGGCACTAGCACAGATACGCAGTATTTT CASRLGGTSTDTQYF
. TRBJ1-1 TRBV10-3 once TGTGCCATCCGCCTTACAGGGAAATCAAACGAAGCTTTCTTT CAIRLTGKSNEAFF
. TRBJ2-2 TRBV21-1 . TGTGCCAGCAGCAAGGACAGGGGACGTGACACCGGGGAGCTGTTTTTT CASSKDRGRDTGELFF
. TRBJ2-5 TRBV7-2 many TGTGCCAGCAGCTTAGGGACCAGCCAAGAGACCCAGTACTTC CASSLGTSQETQYF
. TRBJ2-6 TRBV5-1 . TGCGCCAGCAGCTTGAGGTCCCGGACAGCCCTCTCTGGGGCCAACGTCCTGACTTTC CASSLRSRTALSGANVLTF
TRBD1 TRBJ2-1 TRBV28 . TGTGCCAGCAGGACCCAGGGGGCGCGCCCCTACAATGAGCAGTTCTTC CASRTQGARPYNEQFF
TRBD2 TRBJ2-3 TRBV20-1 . TGCAGTGCTAGGGGGGGGGGTCGAAACACAGATACGCAGTATTTT CSARGGGRNTDTQYF
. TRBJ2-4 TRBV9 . TGTGCCGGCAGCGCGGTCGGAACCGGGGGTCCTCTGTACTTC CAGSAVGTGGPLYF